The entry below gives a single TCR beta chain sequence along with its context. Its antigen remains unknown. The data are from a study of shared clonotypes between healthy human individuals. Background on the study: Three plates were used per donor for CD4 naive, three for CD4 memory, two for CD8 naive and one for CD8 memory.

Regarding the study as a whole: A limitation of the genetic and exposure-history diversity represented arose from few donors.

The CDR3 is 14 residues long. Germline CDR1 reads SGDLS; CDR2 reads YYNGEE. V shed 0 bases and J shed 4 bases, with 11 bases lying between them. As originally analysed: ImmunoSEQ output lacked quality scores and full-length reads, limiting matched filtering. Only in-frame clones appear in the TCRdb table, and some are missing; sequencing was by immunoSEQ multiplex PCR. V and J calls and clone size are given by that table; D and trimming were obtained from the DNA. Counted here are 1,500,000 or so clones, roughly 97% occurring once; the ten biggest clones make up approximately 1%. The genes are TRBV9 and TRBJ2-7; tentative D call: TRBD2 (6 bases). The source material was naive CD4+ T cells sorted from blood. The subset here: CD45RA+ positively selected. The sequence was collected from a man aged 25 to 45 in good health. In nucleotides, the CDR3 is TGTGCCAGCAGCGTAGCCGGGGGAGAATACGAGCAGTACTTC. It translates to CASSVAGGEYEQYF. The variable domain in full, with the rest retrieved from reference TRBV9 and TRBJ2-7, is DSGVTQTPKHLITATGQRVTLRCSPRSGDLSVYWYQQSLDQGLQFLIQYYNGEERAKGNILERFSAQQFPDLHSELNLSSLELGDSALYFCASSVAGGEYEQYFGPGTRLTVT.